The rows below give T cell receptor beta chains drawn from one sample of a study of blood T cell repertoires in COVID-19. The protocol was immunoSEQ multiplex PCR, while the TCRdb copy is restricted to in-frame clones and leaves out a portion. The data show about 250,000 clones, 88% seen once. Sequencing was carried out using peripheral blood. Every receptor here comes from an elderly man with acute or convalescent COVID-19. CDR3s include the opening cysteine and the closing phenylalanine or tryptophan. Fields, in order: D gene, J gene, V gene, clone size, CDR3 protein, CDR3 DNA. The D gene is left open where the match is weak. Expanded clones get a size class; other rows say once, few or many, or leave the size out.

NA,TRBJ1-1,TRBV19,once,CASKGVNPVANTEAFF,TGTGCCAGTAAAGGAGTGAACCCCGTTGCGAACACTGAAGCTTTCTTT
NA,TRBJ1-5,TRBV7-2,NA,CASSPGGAGVRNQPQHF,TGTGCCAGCAGCCCCGGTGGTGCAGGGGTTCGTAATCAGCCCCAGCATTTT
TRBD1,TRBJ2-3,TRBV9,NA,CASSQVRQGFGDTQYF,TGTGCCAGCAGCCAAGTCCGACAGGGGTTCGGAGATACGCAGTATTTT
TRBD2,TRBJ2-1,TRBV12-3/TRBV12-4,NA,CASNSLAGQFF,TGTGCCAGCAACTCACTAGCGGGGCAGTTCTTC
NA,TRBJ1-5,TRBV28,NA,CASSLSRASNQPQHF,TGTGCCAGCAGTTTATCCAGGGCCTCCAATCAGCCCCAGCATTTT
NA,TRBJ1-1,TRBV6-5,NA,CASSYAPRANTEAFF,TGTGCCAGCAGTTACGCCCCCAGGGCGAACACTGAAGCTTTCTTT
TRBD1,TRBJ2-5,TRBV7-2,NA,CASSFDRAGHETQYF,TGTGCCAGCAGCTTTGACAGGGCTGGCCATGAGACCCAGTACTTC
TRBD2,TRBJ2-1,TRBV6-1,NA,CASSDAGGPYNEQFF,TGTGCCAGCAGTGACGCGGGAGGGCCCTACAATGAGCAGTTCTTC
TRBD2,TRBJ2-5,TRBV29-1,NA,CSVGGTSGPETQYF,TGCAGCGTCGGCGGGACTAGCGGGCCTGAGACCCAGTACTTC
TRBD1,TRBJ1-4,TRBV13,once,CASSLSGGYNEKLFF,TGTGCCAGCAGCCTATCAGGGGGCTACAATGAAAAACTGTTTTTT
TRBD2,TRBJ2-7,TRBV4-2,NA,CASRPVAGGAYEQYF,TGTGCCAGCAGGCCCGTAGCGGGAGGAGCCTACGAGCAGTACTTC
NA,TRBJ1-2,TRBV19,few,CASSIRRGRNYGYTF,TGTGCCAGTAGTATCAGACGGGGTAGGAACTATGGCTACACCTTC
TRBD2,TRBJ2-3,TRBV7-2,NA,CASSLWGLVSDTQYF,TGTGCCAGCAGCTTATGGGGACTAGTATCCGATACGCAGTATTTT
NA,TRBJ1-6,TRBV5-1,NA,CASSIQGSSNNSPLHF,TGCGCCAGCAGCATACAGGGATCGTCGAATAATTCACCCCTCCACTTT
TRBD2,TRBJ2-1,TRBV9,NA,CASSVLAGVSYNEQFF,TGTGCCAGCAGCGTTCTAGCGGGAGTGTCCTACAATGAGCAGTTCTTC
TRBD1,TRBJ2-7,TRBV29-1,NA,CSVESPGQVYEQYF,TGCAGCGTTGAATCTCCGGGACAGGTCTACGAGCAGTACTTC
TRBD1,TRBJ1-2,TRBV25-1,NA,CASSTTPRDSYSGYTF,TGTGCCAGCAGTACTACCCCAAGGGACAGCTATAGTGGCTACACCTTC
NA,TRBJ1-4,TRBV6-5,NA,CASSYSRGSNEKLFF,TGTGCCAGCAGTTACTCTCGGGGTTCTAATGAAAAACTGTTTTTT
NA,TRBJ1-3,TRBV2,NA,CASSEKHGGTGNTIYF,TGTGCCAGCAGTGAAAAGCATGGGGGGACTGGAAACACCATATATTTT
NA,TRBJ1-1,TRBV6-2/TRBV6-3,NA,CASSPRLGVGTEAFF,TGTGCCAGCAGTCCACGTCTAGGAGTGGGCACTGAAGCTTTCTTT
TRBD2,TRBJ2-5,TRBV28,NA,CASSVPRGGLEETQYF,TGTGCCAGCAGCGTCCCCCGCGGGGGGCTCGAAGAGACCCAGTACTTC
NA,TRBJ2-7,TRBV27,NA,CASSLYPGRPGAIYEQYF,TGTGCCAGCAGTTTATACCCGGGACGACCGGGAGCCATCTACGAGCAGTACTTC
NA,TRBJ1-4,TRBV5-4,few,CASSLYFGGELFF,TGTGCCAGCAGCTTGTACTTTGGCGGGGAACTGTTTTTT
TRBD1,TRBJ2-7,TRBV5-5,NA,CASRLDRGLHEQYF,TGTGCCAGCAGACTGGACAGGGGGCTTCACGAGCAGTACTTC
TRBD2,TRBJ2-1,TRBV5-4,NA,CASRSPGLATNEQFF,TGTGCCAGCAGGTCACCGGGACTAGCGACCAATGAGCAGTTCTTC
NA,TRBJ1-1,TRBV7-8,NA,CASSSSRTLGNTEAFF,TGTGCCAGCAGCTCTTCCAGGACACTTGGGAACACTGAAGCTTTCTTT
NA,TRBJ2-7,TRBV3-1/TRBV3-2,NA,CASRLTQGYEQYF,TGTGCCAGCAGACTCACACAGGGCTACGAGCAGTACTTC
TRBD1,TRBJ1-1,TRBV5-1,NA,CASSSIGQGETEAFF,TGCGCCAGCAGCTCCATCGGGCAGGGGGAGACTGAAGCTTTCTTT
NA,TRBJ2-1,TRBV11-3,NA,CASSFDSSYNEQFF,TGTGCCAGCAGCTTTGACAGCTCCTACAATGAGCAGTTCTTC
NA,TRBJ1-6,TRBV21-1,NA,CALHRRRGSPWPLHF,TGTGCCCTCCACCGGCGAAGGGGCAGCCCCTGGCCCCTCCACTTT
NA,TRBJ1-5,TRBV7-2,once,CASSLGGSQPQHF,TGTGCCAGCAGCTTAGGAGGGAGCCAGCCCCAGCATTTT
TRBD2,TRBJ2-1,TRBV19,once,CASSISPGTSGGSYNEQFF,TGTGCCAGTAGTATATCCCCCGGGACTAGCGGGGGTTCCTACAATGAGCAGTTCTTC
NA,TRBJ2-5,TRBV6-2/TRBV6-3,NA,CASSYLGVRETQYF,TGTGCCAGCAGTTACCTAGGGGTTCGGGAGACCCAGTACTTC
TRBD1,TRBJ1-4,TRBV9,NA,CASSVGQGDNEKLFF,TGTGCCAGCAGCGTAGGACAGGGTGATAATGAAAAACTGTTTTTT
TRBD2,TRBJ2-2,TRBV7-6,NA,CASSPTPAGVTGELFF,TGTGCCAGCAGCCCTACCCCAGCGGGAGTCACCGGGGAGCTGTTTTTT
TRBD1,TRBJ2-3,TRBV5-1,once,CASSWGWTGVTDTQYF,TGCGCCAGCAGCTGGGGGTGGACAGGGGTGACAGATACGCAGTATTTT
TRBD1,TRBJ2-7,TRBV28,NA,CASRTTGGAREQYF,TGTGCCAGCAGGACGACAGGGGGAGCAAGGGAGCAGTACTTC
TRBD2,TRBJ2-3,TRBV19,NA,CASSTTSGSVYTQYF,TGTGCCAGTAGTACGACTAGCGGGAGTGTCTATACGCAGTATTTT
TRBD2,TRBJ2-3,TRBV4-3,NA,CASSQVEPGLADSDTQYF,TGCGCCAGCAGCCAAGTTGAACCGGGACTAGCGGATTCAGATACGCAGTATTTT
NA,TRBJ1-5,TRBV7-8,NA,CASSLLGHSNQPQHF,TGTGCCAGCAGCTTACTGGGCCACAGCAATCAGCCCCAGCATTTT
NA,TRBJ2-3,TRBV7-7,NA,CASSLIGTDTQYF,TGTGCTAGCAGCTTAATAGGCACAGATACGCAGTATTTT
NA,TRBJ1-5,TRBV6-2/TRBV6-3,NA,CASTYLSGNQPQHF,TGTGCCAGCACTTACTTATCGGGCAATCAGCCCCAGCATTTT
NA,TRBJ2-7,TRBV6-2/TRBV6-3,NA,CASSYSGGEQYF,TGTGCCAGCAGTTACTCGGGGGGCGAGCAGTACTTC
NA,TRBJ2-5,TRBV29-1,NA,CSVGGETQYF,TGCAGCGTTGGCGGGGAGACCCAGTACTTC
TRBD2,TRBJ2-7,TRBV19,NA,CASSLGTSGSYEQYF,TGTGCCAGTAGTCTCGGGACTAGCGGCTCCTACGAGCAGTACTTC
NA,TRBJ2-5,TRBV6-6,NA,CASSSTRVAGETQYF,TGTGCCAGCAGTTCTACTAGGGTCGCAGGAGAGACCCAGTACTTC
TRBD1,TRBJ2-7,TRBV6-5,NA,CASSYGTGGGGQYF,TGTGCCAGCAGTTACGGGACAGGGGGCGGCGGGCAGTACTTC
NA,TRBJ2-2,TRBV7-3,NA,CASSPNRGGGELFF,TGTGCCAGCAGTCCTAACAGGGGAGGCGGGGAGCTGTTTTTT
TRBD1,TRBJ2-5,TRBV7-9,NA,CASSLFGDRPQETQYF,TGTGCCAGCAGCTTATTTGGGGACAGGCCTCAAGAGACCCAGTACTTC
NA,TRBJ1-1,TRBV9,NA,CASSVGPGTRAHEAFF,TGTGCCAGCAGCGTGGGCCCCGGGACACGCGCTCATGAAGCTTTCTTT
TRBD1,TRBJ2-1,TRBV20-1,once,CSASDPLQGTYNEQFF,TGCAGTGCTAGTGACCCCTTACAGGGGACCTACAATGAGCAGTTCTTC
TRBD1,TRBJ2-3,TRBV7-9,NA,CASRPRTGAEGTQYF,TGTGCCAGCAGACCCCGGACAGGGGCCGAGGGTACGCAGTATTTT
TRBD1,TRBJ1-1,TRBV6-2/TRBV6-3,once,CASSRQGGTEAFF,TGTGCCAGCAGTCGACAGGGGGGGACTGAAGCTTTCTTT